This T cell receptor (beta chain) is from a study of technical replicates of blood from a handful of donors. This CDR3 contains 14 residues. Germline V gives CDR1 LGHNA, CDR2 YSLEER. Trimming cost V 1 base and J 7 bases; bases outside gene matches: 5. The protocol was immunoSEQ multiplex PCR, while the TCRdb copy is restricted to in-frame clones and leaves out a portion. The sample gives approximately 58,000 clones, about 82% of which show up once; approximately 5.9% is in the top ten. The source material was PBMCs. The receptor was derived from a human donor in good health. Some clones in this sample may be carry-over from other donors' samples. V gene TRBV4-3 combines with J gene TRBJ2-7; 9 bases match TRBD2. CDR3: CASSQAPLAGEQYF. The CDR3 DNA sequence: TGCGCCAGCAGCCAAGCTCCCCTAGCGGGGGAGCAGTACTTC.